This entry lists 31 T cell receptor beta chains sequenced from one sample in a study of T cell responses to AZD1222 COVID-19 vaccine. Clones were sequenced by immunoSEQ multiplex PCR, and TCRdb holds only the in-frame ones, with some missing. Here the sample spans 180,000 or so clones, approximately 93% being singletons. Sequencing was performed on peripheral blood, taken on day 0 of AZD1222 vaccination. All receptors derive from an adult in good health.

The gene calls are TRBV19 and TRBJ1-5; maybe TRBD1 (5 bases). This CDR3 has 14 amino acids. Germline V CDR1 and CDR2: LNHDA, SQIVND (reference sequence). The ends were cut back, 4 bases at V and 2 bases at J, with 9 bases in the middle. CDR3 protein: CASSTTEGNQPQHF. The CDR3 region has the DNA TGTGCCAGTAGTACGACAGAGGGCAATCAGCCCCAGCATTTT.

V gene TRBV6-1 combines with J gene TRBJ1-1; D not resolved. This CDR3 comprises 12 residues. V was cut by 3 bases and J by 13 bases, with 15 bases left in between. Germline assignment: CDR1 MNHNS and CDR2 SASEGT. The CDR3 here is CASSDGPRWGFF. The CDR3 DNA sequence: TGTGCCAGCAGTGATGGCCCACGGTGGGGTTTCTTT.

The chain has TRBV13 and TRBJ2-5; TRBD1 matches 7 bases. With 0 bases clipped from V and 5 bases from J, the junction kept 6 bases outside the gene matches. There are 15 residues in the CDR3. The germline V gene has CDR1 PRHDT and CDR2 FYEKMQ (reference sequence). The CDR3 bases are TGTGCCAGCAGCTTAGGGGGACAGAGCATCGAGACCCAGTACTTC. This encodes CASSLGGQSIETQYF.

The V gene is TRBV7-2, the J gene TRBJ1-2, with D uncertain. The CDR3 sequence is 14 residues long. Germline CDR1 is SGHTA and CDR2 is FQGNSA. The V end was cut by 4 bases, the J end by 4 bases, with 13 bases between. CDR3 in amino acids: CASSSSSTRYGYTF. Written as DNA, the CDR3 is TGTGCCAGCAGCTCGTCGTCCACCCGCTATGGCTACACCTTC.

The gene calls are TRBV14 and TRBJ1-3; the D is unclear. This CDR3 region has 13 residues. The germline gives CDR1 SGHDN, CDR2 FVKESK. Trimming removed 0 bases at V and 4 bases at J, with 4 bases between. The DNA of the CDR3 is TGTGCCAGCAGCCAAGACAGGGGAAACACCATATATTTT. This sequence encodes CASSQDRGNTIYF.

This chain connects TRBV10-1 to TRBJ1-4, with D unclear. Trimming removed 4 bases from V and 4 bases from J, with 10 bases in between. This CDR3 has 14 residues. Germline CDR1 reads WNHNN; CDR2 reads SYGVQD (reference sequence). Here the CDR3 reads CASSGTGINEKLFF. The CDR3 bases are TGCGCCAGCAGTGGAACGGGTATTAATGAAAAACTGTTTTTT.

This clone was seen just once. V and J are TRBV19 and TRBJ2-2, with 12 bases identical to TRBD2. Germline-derived CDR1 and CDR2 are LNHDA and SQIVND (reference sequence). This CDR3 is 16 amino acids long. V dropped 3 bases and J dropped 6; count of bases not matched to a gene: 5. CDR3 in DNA: TGTGCCAGTAGTATCAGAACTAGCGGGAGGTCCGGGGAGCTGTTTTTT. Amino acids: CASSIRTSGRSGELFF. Drawing the rest from reference TRBV19 and TRBJ2-2, the complete variable domain is DGGITQSPKYLFRKEGQNVTLSCEQNLNHDAMYWYRQDPGQGLRLIYYSQIVNDFQKGDIAEGYSVSREKKESFPLTVTSAQKNPTAFYLCASSIRTSGRSGELFFGEGSRLTVL.

CDR3: CASSFRNSNQPQHF. In DNA, the CDR3 is TGTGCCAGCAGTTTTCGGAATAGCAATCAGCCCCAGCATTTT. The chain joins TRBV27 to TRBJ1-5; D gene unclear. Trimming cost V 3 bases and J 0 bases, with 6 bases left between them. Looked up from germline, CDR1 is MNHEY and CDR2 is SMNVEV (reference sequence). The CDR3 is 14 amino acids.

The V and J genes are TRBV19 and TRBJ2-7, with D perhaps being TRBD1 or TRBD2 (5 bases each). Germline V gene sequence: CDR1 LNHDA, CDR2 SQIVND (reference sequence). CDR3 length equals 16 residues. The V end was cut by 7 bases, the J end by 2 bases, with 21 bases between. Written as DNA, the CDR3 is TGTGCCAGTACCACTCACGGTGGGGGACCTACCTACGAGCAGTACTTC. The encoded protein is CASTTHGGGPTYEQYF.

V and J are TRBV7-9 and TRBJ2-1, with 8 bases matching TRBD1. CDR1 is SEHNR and CDR2 is FQNEAQ in the germline V gene (reference sequence). The CDR3 covers 13 residues. Trimming cost V 6 bases and J 7 bases; bases outside gene matches: 5. The CDR3 coding sequence is TGTGCCAGCAGTCCTAGACAGGGGAATGAGCAGTTCTTC. It translates to CASSPRQGNEQFF.

The chain recombines TRBV12-5 with TRBJ1-5, with a weak D call TRBD1 (5 bases). The CDR3 is made up of 14 amino acids. The V end was cut by 4 bases, the J end by 5 bases, with 12 bases between. Germline V gene sequence: CDR1 LGHNT, CDR2 FRNRAP. The CDR3 sequence: CASGSGTEYQPQHF. The CDR3 region has the DNA TGTGCTAGTGGTTCCGGGACTGAGTATCAGCCCCAGCATTTT. The whole variable domain, remainder taken from reference TRBV12-5 and TRBJ1-5, is DARVTQTPRHKVTEMGQEVTMRCQPILGHNTVFWYRQTMMQGLELLAYFRNRAPLDDSGMPKDRFSAEMPDATLATLKIQPSEPRDSAVYFCASGSGTEYQPQHFGDGTRLSIL.

The rearrangement links TRBV7-9 to TRBJ1-3, with 7 bases identical to TRBD1. Trimming at V came to 5 bases and at J to 0 bases, leaving 4 bases not matched to a gene. Germline V gene data show CDR1 as SEHNR and CDR2 as FQNEAQ (reference sequence). This CDR3 region has 15 residues. CDR3 residues: CASSPGTASGNTIYF. The CDR3, as DNA: TGTGCCAGCAGCCCTGGGACAGCCTCTGGAAACACCATATATTTT.

The genes are TRBV11-2 and TRBJ1-1, with D perhaps TRBD1 (5 bases). In germline, CDR1 is SGHAT, CDR2 FQNNGV. The CDR3 is 15 residues long. Trimming stripped 4 bases from V and 7 bases from J, with 19 bases between. The CDR3 sequence is CASSWTREMNGEAFF. DNA of the CDR3: TGTGCCAGCAGCTGGACCAGGGAAATGAATGGTGAAGCTTTCTTT.

J is TRBJ1-2 and V is TRBV13; no definite D call. Trimming stripped 6 bases from V and 0 bases from J, with 8 bases between. Germline V gives CDR1 PRHDT, CDR2 FYEKMQ (reference sequence). This CDR3 region has 13 residues. CDR3 bases: TGTGCCAGCAGTCCTCGGGCTAACTATGGCTACACCTTC. Its translation is CASSPRANYGYTF.

The rearrangement uses TRBV10-2 and TRBJ2-3; no firm D call. Germline V CDR1 and CDR2: WSHSY, SAAADI. The V end lost 2 bases, the J end lost 5 bases, and 5 bases lay between the germline ends. CDR3 size: 12 residues. The CDR3 loop is CASSENRDTQYF. Here the CDR3 DNA reads TGCGCCAGCAGTGAGAATAGAGATACGCAGTATTTT.

The V gene is TRBV5-1, the J gene TRBJ2-3; TRBD1 matches at 9 bases. Trimming removed 3 bases from V and 3 bases from J; junction bases left unmatched: 8. Per germline, CDR1 SGHRS and CDR2 YFSETQ. The length of the CDR3 is 16 residues. The CDR3 loop reads CASSSLQGARTDTQYF. CDR3 DNA: TGCGCCAGCAGCTCACTACAGGGGGCGAGGACAGATACGCAGTATTTT.

The rearrangement joins TRBV25-1 to TRBJ2-3, with 9 bases lining up with TRBD1. Germline assignment: CDR1 MGHDK and CDR2 SYGVNS. There are 12 residues in the CDR3. The CDR3 loop reads CSTGGAGDTQYF. CDR3 in DNA: TGTTCAACAGGGGGCGCGGGAGATACGCAGTATTTT. Full variable domain (rest looked up from reference TRBV25-1 and TRBJ2-3): EADIYQTPRYLVIGTGKKITLECSQTMGHDKMYWYQQDPGMELHLIHYSYGVNSTEKGDLSSESTVSRIRTEHFPLTLESARPSHTSQYLCSTGGAGDTQYFGPGTRLTVL.

This clone was seen a handful of times. V is TRBV25-1 and J is TRBJ2-1; TRBD2 is a possible D gene (5 bases). This CDR3 has 17 amino acids. CDR1 and CDR2 (germline): MGHDK, SYGVNS. The germline V and J ends were trimmed by 2 bases and 3 bases, with 17 bases remaining between them. The CDR3 spells CASSEGISRGFYNEQFF. CDR3 in DNA: TGTGCCAGCAGTGAAGGAATCAGCCGGGGATTCTACAATGAGCAGTTCTTC.

This rearrangement joins TRBV12-3 or TRBV12-4 to TRBJ1-1; D gene ambiguous. V gave up 7 bases and J gave up 2 bases, with 11 bases separating them. This CDR3 is 13 amino acids long. CDR3 in amino acids: CASTLRENTEAFF. For the CDR3, the DNA is TGTGCCAGCACCCTCAGAGAAAACACTGAAGCTTTCTTT.

The chain links TRBV28 to TRBJ1-2; D is unclear. Germline values: CDR1 MDHEN, CDR2 SYDVKM. This CDR3 is 11 amino acids long. Between the trimmed V and J ends, which lost 5 bases and 5 bases, there was a span of 6 bases. CDR3 nucleotide sequence: TGTGCCAGCAGTCCCCAGTATGGCTACACCTTC. This gives the protein CASSPQYGYTF.

The chain recombines TRBV4-1 with TRBJ1-5, with a weak D call TRBD1 (5 bases). The CDR3 length is 15 residues. The germline gives CDR1 MGHRA, CDR2 YSYEKL. Trimming removed 3 bases at V and 6 bases at J, with 15 bases between. The CDR3 DNA reads TGCGCCAGCAGCCACTTTTATCAGGGTGCTCAGCCCCAGCATTTT. Protein sequence: CASSHFYQGAQPQHF.

V gene TRBV11-3 combines with J gene TRBJ2-2; the D gene is possibly TRBD2 (6 bases). Looked up from germline, CDR1 is SGHNT and CDR2 is YENEEA. This CDR3 is 12 amino acids long. V gave up 8 bases and J gave up 5 bases, with 9 bases separating them. DNA of the CDR3: TGTGCCAGCGGAGGGAGAACCGGGGAGCTGTTTTTT. It is translated as CASGGRTGELFF. The full variable domain, with the rest looked up from reference TRBV11-3 and TRBJ2-2, is EAGVVQSPRYKIIEKKQPVAFWCNPISGHNTLYWYLQNLGQGPELLIRYENEEAVDDSQLPKDRFSAERLKGVDSTLKIQPAELGDSAVYLCASGGRTGELFFGEGSRLTVL.

CDR3 nucleotide sequence: TGCGCCAGCAGCCACGGACAGATCCAAGAGACCCAGTACTTC. This sequence encodes CASSHGQIQETQYF. The V call is TRBV4-1, the J call TRBJ2-5; D is perhaps TRBD1 (6 bases). Germline values: CDR1 MGHRA, CDR2 YSYEKL. This CDR3 comprises 14 residues. Trimming took off 3 bases at V and 1 base at J, with 9 bases between the two ends.

The chain links TRBV6-5 to TRBJ1-2, with TRBD1 matching 9 bases. Losses at the gene ends were 5 bases for V and 6 bases for J; bases not matched to a gene: 10. CDR1 is MNHEY, CDR2 SVGAGI, per germline. The CDR3 contains 15 residues. The CDR3 protein is CASSQSRTGVDGYTF. CDR3 bases: TGTGCCAGCAGTCAGTCGCGGACAGGGGTAGATGGCTACACCTTC.

The chain carries TRBV2 and TRBJ2-7; TRBD2 matches at 13 bases. The germline gives CDR1 SNHLY, CDR2 FYNNEI. V dropped 4 bases and J dropped 0; count of bases not matched to a gene: 21. The CDR3 covers 22 residues. DNA for the CDR3: TGTGCCAGCAGTGCTGGACTAGCGGGAGAATCTTTGGGCTGGTTGATCTCCTACGAGCAGTACTTC. Its protein product is CASSAGLAGESLGWLISYEQYF.

The chain carries TRBV18 and TRBJ2-2; the D gene could be TRBD1 or TRBD2 (6 bases each). The CDR3 loop spans 17 amino acids. Trimming removed 1 base at V and 2 bases at J, with 14 bases between. Germline V gene sequence: CDR1 KGHSH, CDR2 LQKENI. The CDR3 DNA is TGTGCCAGCTCACCACTCGGGGGCCGATTCAACACCGGGGAGCTGTTTTTT. Its translation: CASSPLGGRFNTGELFF.

The rearrangement uses TRBV5-1 and TRBJ1-3, with unresolved D. The germline CDR1 and CDR2 sequences are SGHRS and YFSETQ. The CDR3 loop spans 15 amino acids. V was trimmed by 0 bases and J by 3 bases, leaving 10 bases between them. CDR3 sequence: CASSLAPGRGNTIYF. The DNA of the CDR3 is TGCGCCAGCAGCTTGGCCCCAGGACGTGGAAACACCATATATTTT. The whole variable domain, remainder taken from reference TRBV5-1 and TRBJ1-3, is KAGVTQTPRYLIKTRGQQVTLSCSPISGHRSVSWYQQTPGQGLQFLFEYFSETQRNKGNFPGRFSGRQFSNSRSEMNVSTLELGDSALYLCASSLAPGRGNTIYFGEGSWLTVV.

This clone appeared once. This chain joins TRBV7-6 and TRBJ1-1, with a weak D call TRBD1 (6 bases). Germline CDR1 and CDR2: SGHVS and FNYEAQ. This CDR3 spans 13 amino acids. V was pared by 2 bases and J by 5 bases, with 9 bases between. DNA for the CDR3: TGTGCCAGCAGCTTAACAGGGAGGACTGAAGCTTTCTTT. It yields the protein CASSLTGRTEAFF.

The CDR3 here is CAISTEGAEAFF. In DNA, the CDR3 is TGTGCCATCTCGACAGAAGGTGCTGAAGCTTTCTTT. The chain joins TRBV10-3 to TRBJ1-1, with D possibly being TRBD1 (5 bases). The germline V and J ends were trimmed by 8 bases and 6 bases, with 13 bases remaining between them. CDR3 length: 12 residues. Germline loops: CDR1 ENHRY, CDR2 SYGVKD.

The chain has TRBV19 and TRBJ2-1; D remains unclear. Trimming left V 8 bases short and J 4 bases short, with 12 bases between. The germline V gene encodes CDR1 LNHDA and CDR2 SQIVND (reference sequence). The CDR3 is made up of 13 amino acids. The CDR3: CASWTSNYNEQFF. The CDR3 DNA sequence: TGTGCCAGTTGGACCAGTAATTACAATGAGCAGTTCTTC.

This clone showed up many times. The genes are TRBV7-5 and TRBJ2-7. TRBV7-5 is classified as a pseudogene. The CDR3 consists of 10 residues. The chain's CDR3 is CVSGGCVEYF. Written as DNA, the CDR3 is TGTGTCAGCGGTGGCTGCGTAGAGTACTTC.